Sequencing of this T cell receptor (beta chain) was carried out in a study of human T cells and chemical hapten exposure. This clonotype was observed many times. The antigen remains undetermined. Study-wide points: More PT1 expanded TCRs went with higher patch test scores. The donors suffered from alopecia, so their immune response may not match that of healthy people.

TCRdb processed the RACE reads anew with MiXCR; each CDR3 protein has one entry. The sample holds fewer than 80,000 distinct CDR3 sequences; approximately 10% are singletons and the top ten take 6.8%. The time point here: patch test 2, 6 weeks after DPC sensitization. The treatment denotes: therapeutic diphenylcyclopropenone sensitization with weekly scalp DPC. This clonotype was sampled from a woman aged 45-60 years with alopecia areata. Some clones in this sample may be carry-over from other donors' samples. Here the sequenced sample was whole blood, taken in connection with sensitization to the hapten diphenylcyclopropenone (DPC).

The CDR3 bases are TGTGCCAGCAGCCCACAGACCTACGAGCAGTACTTC. This gives the protein CASSPQTYEQYF. The chain links TRBV3-1 to TRBJ2-7; no reliable D call. CDR3 size: 12 residues. Looked up from germline, CDR1 is LGHDT and CDR2 is YNNKEL (reference sequence). Trimming removed 4 bases from V and 2 bases from J, with 6 bases in between.